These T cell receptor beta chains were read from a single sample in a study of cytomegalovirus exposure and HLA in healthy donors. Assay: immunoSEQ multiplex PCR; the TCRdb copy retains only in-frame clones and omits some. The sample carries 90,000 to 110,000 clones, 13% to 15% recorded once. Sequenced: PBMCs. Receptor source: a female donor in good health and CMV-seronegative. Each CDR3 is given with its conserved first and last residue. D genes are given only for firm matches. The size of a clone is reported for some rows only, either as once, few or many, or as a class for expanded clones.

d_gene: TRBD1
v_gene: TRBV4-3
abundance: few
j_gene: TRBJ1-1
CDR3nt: TGCGCCAGCAGCCAAGAACAGGGGGCTGAAGCTTTCTTT
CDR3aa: CASSQEQGAEAFF

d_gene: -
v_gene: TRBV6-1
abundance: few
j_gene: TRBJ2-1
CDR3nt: TGTGCCAGCAGTCAAACGAGGACTAATGAGCAGTTCTTC
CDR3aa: CASSQTRTNEQFF

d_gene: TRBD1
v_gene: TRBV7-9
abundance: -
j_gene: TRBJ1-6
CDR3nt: TGTGCCAGCAGCCCCGACAGGGGGCCGAGAACACCCCTCCACTTT
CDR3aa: CASSPDRGPRTPLHF

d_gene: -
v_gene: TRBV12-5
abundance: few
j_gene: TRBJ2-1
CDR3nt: TGTGCTAGTTCCCCCCCAGCTAGGTCGAATGAGCAGTTCTTC
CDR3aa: CASSPPARSNEQFF

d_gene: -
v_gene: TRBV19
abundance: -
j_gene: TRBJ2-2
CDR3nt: TGTGCCAGTAGCAGAGAGACTGCGTCTCGTTACAACACCGGGGAGCTGTTTTTT
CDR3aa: CASSRETASRYNTGELFF

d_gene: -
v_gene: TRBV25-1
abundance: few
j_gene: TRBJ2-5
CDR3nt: TGTGCCAGCAGTGAATCTACGGGAGAGACCCAGTACTTC
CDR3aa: CASSESTGETQYF

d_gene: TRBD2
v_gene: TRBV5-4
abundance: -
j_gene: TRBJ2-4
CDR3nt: TGTGCCAGCAGCGTCGGCGGGGGGGTCCAGTACTTC
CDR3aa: CASSVGGGVQYF

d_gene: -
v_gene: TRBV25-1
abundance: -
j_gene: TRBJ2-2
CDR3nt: TGTGCCAGCAGTGAAAAACAGCCTCTTACCGGGGAGCTGTTTTTT
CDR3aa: CASSEKQPLTGELFF

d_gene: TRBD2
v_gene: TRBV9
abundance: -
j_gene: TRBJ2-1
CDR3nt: TGTGCCAGCAGCGAGGAGACTAGCGAAGTGCAGTTCTTC
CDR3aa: CASSEETSEVQFF

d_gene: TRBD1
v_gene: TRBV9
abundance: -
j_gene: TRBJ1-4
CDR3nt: TGTGCCAGCAGCTCACAGGGGAATGCTAATGAAAAACTGTTTTTT
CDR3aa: CASSSQGNANEKLFF

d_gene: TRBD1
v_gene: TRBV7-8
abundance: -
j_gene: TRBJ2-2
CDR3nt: TGTGCCAGCAGCCGGATTGACAGGGGGGGGACCGGGGAGCTGTTTTTT
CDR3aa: CASSRIDRGGTGELFF

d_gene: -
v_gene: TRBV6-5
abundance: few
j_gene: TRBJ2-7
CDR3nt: TGTGCCAGCAGGACCGGGACTGTTGGGGAGCAGTACTTC
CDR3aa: CASRTGTVGEQYF

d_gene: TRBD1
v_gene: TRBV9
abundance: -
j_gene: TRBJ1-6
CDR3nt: TGTGCCAGCAGCACCCGGATGGGGGACAGGGCCAATTCACCCCTCCACTTT
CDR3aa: CASSTRMGDRANSPLHF

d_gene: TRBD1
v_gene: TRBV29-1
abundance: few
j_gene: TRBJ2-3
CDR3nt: TGCAGCGTTCCGGGACAGGGTAGCACAGATACGCAGTATTTT
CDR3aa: CSVPGQGSTDTQYF

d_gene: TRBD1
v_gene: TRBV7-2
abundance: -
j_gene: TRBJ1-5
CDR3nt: TGTGCCAGCAGCTTAGGGAGGACAGGTAACAATCAGCCCCAGCATTTT
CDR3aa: CASSLGRTGNNQPQHF

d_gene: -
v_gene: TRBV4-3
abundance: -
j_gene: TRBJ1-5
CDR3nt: TGCGCCAGCAGCCAAGGTGGACAGCCAAATCAGCCCCAGCATTTT
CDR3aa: CASSQGGQPNQPQHF

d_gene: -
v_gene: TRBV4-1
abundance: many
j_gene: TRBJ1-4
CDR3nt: TGCGCCAGCAGCCCCGGACTCATACACTCGGCAACTAATGAAAAACTGTTTTTT
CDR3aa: CASSPGLIHSATNEKLFF

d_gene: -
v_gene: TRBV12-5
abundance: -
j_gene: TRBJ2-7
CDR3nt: TGTGCTAGTGGTTTGGAGGGGAACGAGCAGTACTTC
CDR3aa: CASGLEGNEQYF

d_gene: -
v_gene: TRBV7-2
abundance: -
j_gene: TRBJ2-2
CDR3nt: TGTGCCAGCAGCTTAGGACTTTACACCGGGGAGCTGTTTTTT
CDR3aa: CASSLGLYTGELFF

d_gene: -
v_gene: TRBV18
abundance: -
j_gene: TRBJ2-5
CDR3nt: TGTGCCAGCTCACTTCGGACAACCCAAGAGACCCAGTACTTC
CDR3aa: CASSLRTTQETQYF

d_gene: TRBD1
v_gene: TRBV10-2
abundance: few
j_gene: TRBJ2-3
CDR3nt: TGCGCCAGCAGTGAGGGCAGGGGGCAGGATACGCAGTATTTT
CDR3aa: CASSEGRGQDTQYF

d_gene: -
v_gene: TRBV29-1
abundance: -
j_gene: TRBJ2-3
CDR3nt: TGCAGCGTACGGGATGGCGGCGCAGATACGCAGTATTTT
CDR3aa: CSVRDGGADTQYF

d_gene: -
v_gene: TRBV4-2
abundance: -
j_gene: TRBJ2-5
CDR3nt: TGTGCCAGCAGCCAAGCGACCCGGGGAGAGACCCAGTACTTC
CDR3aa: CASSQATRGETQYF

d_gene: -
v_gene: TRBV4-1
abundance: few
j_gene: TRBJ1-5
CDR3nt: TGCGCCAGCAGCCAAACCCCAGGGTCCAATCAGCCCCAGCATTTT
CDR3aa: CASSQTPGSNQPQHF

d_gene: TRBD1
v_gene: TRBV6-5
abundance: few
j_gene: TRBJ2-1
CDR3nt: TGTGCCAGCAGTTTCCACCTGGACAGGGGAGGCGAGCAGTTCTTC
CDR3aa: CASSFHLDRGGEQFF

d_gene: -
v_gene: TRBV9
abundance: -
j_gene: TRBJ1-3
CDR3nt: TGTGCCAGCAGCACCCGACAGTCTGGAAACACCATATATTTT
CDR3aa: CASSTRQSGNTIYF

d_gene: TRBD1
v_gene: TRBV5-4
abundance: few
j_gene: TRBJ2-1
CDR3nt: TGTGCCAGCAGCCCGGACAGGGGGCCGTCGAGCTCCTACAATGAGCAGTTCTTC
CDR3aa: CASSPDRGPSSSYNEQFF

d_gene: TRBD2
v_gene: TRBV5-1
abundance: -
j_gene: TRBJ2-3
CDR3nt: TGCGCCAGCAGCTTGGTAGGCGGGGGGGCATCAGATACGCAGTATTTT
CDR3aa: CASSLVGGGASDTQYF

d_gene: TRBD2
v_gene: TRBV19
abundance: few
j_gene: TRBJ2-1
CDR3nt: TGTGCCAGTAGGAGGGGGCTAGCGGGAGGTACGAGGGCCTACAATGAGCAGTTCTTC
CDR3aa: CASRRGLAGGTRAYNEQFF

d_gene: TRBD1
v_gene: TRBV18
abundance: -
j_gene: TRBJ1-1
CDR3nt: TGTGCCAGCTCACGGGCATTGTACGGACAGGGGATGAACACTGAAGCTTTCTTT
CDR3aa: CASSRALYGQGMNTEAFF

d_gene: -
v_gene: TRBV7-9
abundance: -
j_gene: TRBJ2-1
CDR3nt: TGTGCCAGCAGCTTAGGGGGGGAAGGGTTCTACAATGAGCAGTTCTTC
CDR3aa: CASSLGGEGFYNEQFF

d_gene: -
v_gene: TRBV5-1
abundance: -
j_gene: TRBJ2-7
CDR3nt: TGCGCCAGCAGCTTGGGGGACTCAAACACCTACGAGCAGTACTTC
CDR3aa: CASSLGDSNTYEQYF

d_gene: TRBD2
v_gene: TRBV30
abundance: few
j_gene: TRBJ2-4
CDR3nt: TGTGCCTGGAGTAGGGAAGGCGGGAGGGCCGGCAAAAACATTCAGTACTTC
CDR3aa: CAWSREGGRAGKNIQYF

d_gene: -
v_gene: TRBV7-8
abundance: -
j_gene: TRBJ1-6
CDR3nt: TGTGCCAGCAGCTTAGCTCTTCAGGGGATATATAATTCACCCCTCCACTTT
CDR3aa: CASSLALQGIYNSPLHF

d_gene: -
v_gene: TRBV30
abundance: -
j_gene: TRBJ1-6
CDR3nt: TGTGCCTGGAGTACAGGGAGCTCCTATAATTCACCCCTCCACTTT
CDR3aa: CAWSTGSSYNSPLHF

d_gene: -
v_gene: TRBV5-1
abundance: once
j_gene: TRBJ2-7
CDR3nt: TGCGCCAGCAGCCCCCCGAGGAAGGGGGAGATCTACGAGCAGTACTTC
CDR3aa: CASSPPRKGEIYEQYF

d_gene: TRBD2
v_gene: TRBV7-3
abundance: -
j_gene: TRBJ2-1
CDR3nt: TGTGCCAGCAGCTGGAACCTAGCGGGAGGGTACAATGAGCAGTTCTTC
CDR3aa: CASSWNLAGGYNEQFF

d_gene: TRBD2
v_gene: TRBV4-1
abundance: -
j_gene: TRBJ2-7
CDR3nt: TGCGCCAGCAGCCAAGGGAGTAGCGGGGGTAACGAGCAGTACTTC
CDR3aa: CASSQGSSGGNEQYF

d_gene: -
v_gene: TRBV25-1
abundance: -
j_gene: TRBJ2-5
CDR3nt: TGTGCCAGCAGGCGGGGAGAGACCCAGTACTTC
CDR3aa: CASRRGETQYF

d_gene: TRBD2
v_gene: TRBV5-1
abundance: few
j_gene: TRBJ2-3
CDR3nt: TGCGCCAGCAGCCCTAGCGGGGGTAGGCGCACAGATACGCAGTATTTT
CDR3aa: CASSPSGGRRTDTQYF

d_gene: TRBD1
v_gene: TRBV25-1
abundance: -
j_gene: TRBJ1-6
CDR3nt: TGTGCCAGCAGTTGGGACAGAAATAATTCACCCCTCCACTTT
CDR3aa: CASSWDRNNSPLHF

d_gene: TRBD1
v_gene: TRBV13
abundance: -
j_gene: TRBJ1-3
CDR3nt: TGTGCCAGCAGTTTAGAGACAGGGGTGGCAAACACCATATATTTT
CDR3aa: CASSLETGVANTIYF

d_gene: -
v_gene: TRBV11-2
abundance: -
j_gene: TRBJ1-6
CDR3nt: TGTGCCAGCAGCTTGGGAGGGACCCGAGGGCACTTT
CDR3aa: CASSLGGTRGHF

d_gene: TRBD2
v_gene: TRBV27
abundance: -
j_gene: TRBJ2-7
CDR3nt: TGTGCCAGCAGTTCCTTAGGACTAGCGGACCCCCGACCCGAGCAGTACTTC
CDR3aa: CASSSLGLADPRPEQYF